Listed below are T cell receptor beta chains from one sample, sequenced in a study of glioma-infiltrating T cells. TCRdb independently ran MiXCR on the multiplex PCR reads; one entry per CDR3 protein. Altogether fewer than 500,000 distinct CDR3 sequences are present, 41% being singletons, with the ten largest covering more than 10%. Sequenced material: glioma tissue, nonneoplastic brain tissue, or PBMCs (not recorded which). Every receptor here comes from a human donor with low-grade glioma or glioblastoma, undergoing nonglioma brain surgery, or in good health (not recorded which). Each CDR3 is given with its conserved first and last residue. Fields, in order: CDR3 length, D gene, V gene, clone size, J gene, CDR3 DNA, CDR3 protein. The D gene is left open where the match is weak. Clone size is given for some rows only: seen once, a few or many times, or a class if the clone is expanded.

>11|.|TRBV19|.|TRBJ1-1
TGTGCCAGTAGTTCCGGGTTGGAAGCTTTCTTT
CASSSGLEAFF
>13|.|TRBV10-3|.|TRBJ2-7
TGTGCCATCAGACCATTACAGGGAATCTGGCAGTACTTC
CAIRPLQGIWQYF
>13|.|TRBV20-1|few|TRBJ2-5
TGCAGTGCCCCTCGCACGGGCAAAGAGACCCAGTACTTC
CSAPRTGKETQYF
>12|.|TRBV7-6|.|TRBJ2-1
TGTGCCAGCAGCTTCCCACTTAATGAGCAGTTCTTC
CASSFPLNEQFF
>20|.|TRBV27|.|TRBJ2-1
TGTGCCAGCAGACCCCAGGACCTGGTAGTACGGAAAAGCTCCTACAATGAGCAGTTCTTC
CASRPQDLVVRKSSYNEQFF
>16|TRBD1|TRBV28|.|TRBJ1-1
TGTGCCAGCAGTCAGTCCGGACAGGGGGGGCAACCGGAAGCTTTCTTT
CASSQSGQGGQPEAFF
>14|.|TRBV12-3/TRBV12-4|.|TRBJ2-5
TGTGCCAGCAGTTTTGGTGGGAGCGGTGAGACCCAGTACTTC
CASSFGGSGETQYF
>13|.|TRBV7-9|many|TRBJ2-3
TGTGCCAGCAGCGTACGAGGGGCAGATACGCAGTATTTT
CASSVRGADTQYF
>14|.|TRBV20-1|.|TRBJ1-1
TGCAGTGCGGCCGTCGGGGGCCCGGACACTGAAGCTTTCTTT
CSAAVGGPDTEAFF
>13|TRBD1|TRBV28|many|TRBJ1-5
TGTGCCAGCAGTTCGGGACAGGGTCAGCCCCAGCATTTT
CASSSGQGQPQHF
>14|.|TRBV28|.|TRBJ2-5
TGTGCCAGCAGTTTGAGGGGTAATGGAGAGACCCAGTACTTC
CASSLRGNGETQYF
>14|.|TRBV6-5|.|TRBJ2-3
TGTGCCAGCAGTTCATGGGACGGCACAGATACGCAGTATTTT
CASSSWDGTDTQYF
>16|.|TRBV6-2/TRBV6-3|many|TRBJ1-1
TGTGCCAGCAACTTACGACAGTCAGACATGAACACTGAAGCTTTCTTT
CASNLRQSDMNTEAFF
>17|TRBD1|TRBV7-9|.|TRBJ2-6
TGTGTCAGCAGCCCAACAGGGGGCGGCTCTGGGGCCAACGTCCTGACTTTC
CVSSPTGGGSGANVLTF
>17|.|TRBV9|once|TRBJ1-5
TGTGCCAGCAGCGCCACCGGGGTGACAACTAGCAATCAGCCCCAGCACTTT
CASSATGVTTSNQPQHF
>19|.|TRBV27|.|TRBJ2-7
TGTGCCAGCAGTGAACCCGTTGAACCCCCCGACGGGGGGCTGTACGAGCAGTACTTC
CASSEPVEPPDGGLYEQYF
>17|TRBD2|TRBV5-4|.|TRBJ2-7
TGTGCCAGCAGCCCCGGACTAGCGGGCCTAGTTTCCTACGAGCAGTACTTC
CASSPGLAGLVSYEQYF
>17|TRBD2|TRBV24-1|.|TRBJ2-5
TGTGCCACCAATGATGTCGGACTAGCGGGAGGAAAAGAGACCCAGTACTTC
CATNDVGLAGGKETQYF
>14|.|TRBV24-1|few|TRBJ1-2
TGTGCCACCAGCGGGGCCGGGAGGGGCGGAGGCTACACCTTC
CATSGAGRGGGYTF
>16|TRBD2|TRBV7-2|few|TRBJ2-7
TGTGCCAGCAGCCCCTATGGGGCGGGAGGGACCTACGAGCGGTACTTC
CASSPYGAGGTYERYF